This T cell receptor beta chain is from a study of blood T cell repertoires in COVID-19. Study-level background: T cells, B-cell-depleted T cells, or PBMCs provided the cDNA or gDNA that served as material.

Authors' analysis steps: It was from reference gene primer amplification that nucleated cell counts were estimated. Measured with immunoSEQ multiplex PCR; TCRdb has only the in-frame clones, and not every one. The DNA gave D and trimming, while V, J and clone size come from that table. The sample has over 80,000 clones; around 87% are singletons. The receptor was isolated from a human donor in a cohort sampled during active COVID-19. Sequencing used peripheral blood.

The CDR3 loop is CASSPTGNTEAFF. The CDR3 region has the DNA TGCGCCAGCAGCCCGACAGGTAACACTGAAGCTTTCTTT. This chain links TRBV5-1 with TRBJ1-1; D may be TRBD1 (6 bases). V was clipped by 4 bases and J by 2 bases, with 9 bases between them. This CDR3 has 13 amino acids. Germline V CDR1 and CDR2: SGHRS, YFSETQ.